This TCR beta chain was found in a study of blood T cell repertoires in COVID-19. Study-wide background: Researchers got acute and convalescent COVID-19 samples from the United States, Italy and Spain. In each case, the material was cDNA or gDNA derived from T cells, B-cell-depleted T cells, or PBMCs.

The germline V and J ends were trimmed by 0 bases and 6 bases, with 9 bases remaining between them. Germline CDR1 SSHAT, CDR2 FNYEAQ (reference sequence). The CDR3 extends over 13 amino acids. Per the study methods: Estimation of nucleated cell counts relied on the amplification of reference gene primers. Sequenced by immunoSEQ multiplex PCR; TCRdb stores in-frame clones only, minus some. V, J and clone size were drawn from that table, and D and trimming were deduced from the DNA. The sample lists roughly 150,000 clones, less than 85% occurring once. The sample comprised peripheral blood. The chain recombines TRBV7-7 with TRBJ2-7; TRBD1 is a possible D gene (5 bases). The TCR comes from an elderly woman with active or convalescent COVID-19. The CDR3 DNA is TGTGCCAGCAGCTTAGCGTCAGGGTCCGAGCAGTACTTC. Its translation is CASSLASGSEQYF.